A few counts support the clone carrying this T cell receptor (beta chain). Its antigen is currently unknown. This entry comes from a study of cytomegalovirus exposure and HLA in healthy donors. Study overall: The study's early data release held roughly 90 million unique TCRs from HLA-typed donors.

Looked up from germline, CDR1 is KGHSH and CDR2 is LQKENI. The CDR3 consists of 18 residues. Losses at the gene ends were 2 bases for V and 6 bases for J; bases not matched to a gene: 18. PCR used 60 Vbeta primers and 13 Jbeta primers. TCRdb keeps only in-frame clones here, not all; method: immunoSEQ multiplex PCR. The sample yields about 130,000 clones, about 74% seen once. Healthy bone marrow donors formed the donor group. Study-wide points: In a later analysis, HLA-associated beta chains showed higher expansion and lower generation probabilities than comparable chains. CMV serostatus alone was available as immune exposure information.

V and J are TRBV18 and TRBJ2-7, with TRBD2 matching 8 bases. The receptor comes from a man younger than 35 in good health and CMV-seropositive. Sequences were obtained from PBMCs. This CDR3 reads CASSPLSNALRGAGEQYF. Here the CDR3 DNA reads TGTGCCAGCTCACCATTAAGCAACGCTTTGCGGGGGGCGGGCGAGCAGTACTTC.